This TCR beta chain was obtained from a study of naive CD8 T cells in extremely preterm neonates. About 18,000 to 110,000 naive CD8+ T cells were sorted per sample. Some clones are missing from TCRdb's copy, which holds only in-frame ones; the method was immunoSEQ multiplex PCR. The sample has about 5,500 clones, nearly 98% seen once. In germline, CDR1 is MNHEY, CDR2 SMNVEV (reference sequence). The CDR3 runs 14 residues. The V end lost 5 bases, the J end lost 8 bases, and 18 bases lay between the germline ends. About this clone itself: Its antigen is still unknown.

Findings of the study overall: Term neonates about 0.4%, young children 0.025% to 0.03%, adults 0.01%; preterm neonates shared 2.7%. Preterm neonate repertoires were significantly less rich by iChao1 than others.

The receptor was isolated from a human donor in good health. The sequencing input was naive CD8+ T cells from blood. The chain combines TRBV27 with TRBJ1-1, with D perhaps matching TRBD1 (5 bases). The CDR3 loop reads CASSGSGSGLEAFF. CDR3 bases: TGTGCCAGCAGTGGGAGCGGGTCGGGACTAGAAGCTTTCTTT.